One T cell receptor (beta chain) is described in this entry. What it binds is unknown. This entry belongs to a study of early T cells in non-severe SARS-CoV-2 infection. As part of library construction, unique molecular identifiers were attached to individual cDNA molecules. TCRdb recomputed calls from the 5' RACE reads with MiXCR, one row per CDR3 protein. The data contain 40,000 to 60,000 distinct CDR3 sequences, approximately 9.8% of them singletons. From germline, CDR1 is SGHTA and CDR2 FQGNSA. V trimming: 1 base; J trimming: 5 bases; junction bases outside the gene matches: 7. CDR3 length: 16 amino acids. Study-wide results and limits: Missing private and CD4 specificities, VDJdb matching favored anti-spike CD8 responses.

The source is an adult who was a healthcare worker with PCR-confirmed SARS-CoV-2 infection or an uninfected control (not recorded which). The J gene is TRBJ2-3, the V gene TRBV7-2; 9 bases are a match to TRBD2. Specimen: whole blood. The CDR3, as DNA: TGTGCCAGCAGCTTAGTGGAATCACTAGCGGGAGATACGCAGTATTTT. It encodes CASSLVESLAGDTQYF. The variable domain in full, completed from reference TRBV7-2 and TRBJ2-3, reads GAGVSQSPSNKVTEKGKDVELRCDPISGHTALYWYRQSLGQGLEFLIYFQGNSAPDKSGLPSDRFSAERTGGSVSTLTIQRTQQEDSAVYLCASSLVESLAGDTQYFGPGTRLTVL.